The subject of this entry is one TCR beta chain. The sample comes from a study of control samples from healthy donors and cancer patients. Trimming took 6 bases from V and 5 from J, leaving 13 bases between them. The CDR3 extends over 13 amino acids. Clones were sequenced by immunoSEQ multiplex PCR, and TCRdb holds only the in-frame ones, with some missing. The sample includes 60,000 to 75,000 clones, 83% of them seen just once. The chain has TRBV12-3 or TRBV12-4 and TRBJ1-1, with D perhaps TRBD1 (5 bases). This clonotype was obtained from a man in his 60s in good health. Material for sequencing was blood. CDR3 sequence reads: CASREQGGTEAFF. The DNA for the CDR3 is TGTGCCAGCAGGGAGCAGGGTGGGACTGAAGCTTTCTTT.